The 5 T cell receptor beta chains below were found in one sample sequenced in a study of beta chain features in type 1 diabetes. The study's findings and limits: People with Type 1 diabetes carried modestly yet significantly shorter TCRB CDR3s in all four CD4+ subsets.

For these TCRs, the target antigens are not known. Sequenced material consisted of expressed TCRB transcripts (all of the isolated RNA was reverse transcribed). Measured with immunoSEQ multiplex PCR; TCRdb has only the in-frame clones, and not every one. This sample yields roughly 100,000 clones, of which under 30% are seen a single time; 0.53% belongs to the top ten. Sequencing was performed on central memory CD4+ T cells from blood. These receptors were taken from a woman in her late teens or twenties with type 1 diabetes.

This clone has just a few counts. The chain recombines TRBV5-6 with TRBJ2-1, with D tentatively TRBD1 (5 bases). This CDR3 is built from 15 residues. Trimming shortened V by 5 bases and J by 7 bases, and 19 bases separated the two germline ends. Germline loops: CDR1 SGHDT, CDR2 YYEEEE. CDR3 DNA: TGTGCCAGCAGTGTTCAGGGTGTCGTTTTTAATGAGCAGTTCTTC. As protein: CASSVQGVVFNEQFF.

This clone has just a few counts. J is TRBJ2-4 and V is TRBV6-6, with 7 bases lining up with TRBD1. The length of the CDR3 is 14 residues. Germline V CDR1 and CDR2: MNHNY, SVGAGI (reference sequence). Germline trimming cut 5 bases from V and 4 bases from J; bases unmatched to any gene: 5. The CDR3 bases are TGTGCCAGCAGTCACGGACAGGAGAAAAACATTCAGTACTTC. Amino acid sequence: CASSHGQEKNIQYF.

The chain couples TRBV18 to TRBJ1-2, with 9 nucleotides matching TRBD1. The ends lost 1 base at V and 4 bases at J; junction bases unmatched: 19. The CDR3 runs 20 residues. Germline CDR1 and CDR2: KGHSH and LQKENI. The CDR3 DNA reads as TGTGCCAGCTCACCACTTCAAACCGGGACAGGGCAAATGAGGGCCTATGGCTACACCTTC. Its protein is CASSPLQTGTGQMRAYGYTF.

This clone was found a few times. This chain uses TRBV2 with TRBJ1-1, with unresolved D. V was clipped by 5 bases and J by 1 base, with 8 bases between them. The germline V gene encodes CDR1 SNHLY and CDR2 FYNNEI. The CDR3 runs 13 residues. The CDR3 coding sequence is TGTGCCAGCAGTATCAACAGGAACACTGAAGCTTTCTTT. Its translation: CASSINRNTEAFF.

The rearrangement joins TRBV7-9 to TRBJ2-1; 10 bases align to TRBD2. With V trimmed by 8 bases and J by 3 bases, 13 bases remained unmatched. The germline V gene has CDR1 SEHNR and CDR2 FQNEAQ (reference sequence). This CDR3 has 17 amino acids. CDR3 DNA sequence: TGTGCCAGCGGTAATTTTGGGACTAGCGATAGCTACAATGAGCAGTTCTTC. As protein: CASGNFGTSDSYNEQFF.